The 5 T cell receptor beta chains reported below all come from one sample, sequenced in a study of vaccination effects on CD4 cells after COVID-19. Cells that had been cultured for less than 13 days were the source of isolated CD4+ T cells. The participants, recipients of two vaccine doses, got either BNT162b2 or mRNA-1273. For these receptors, no antigen is known. TCRdb's table, derived via immunoSEQ multiplex PCR, lists solely in-frame clones and lacks some. The repertoire has under 70,000 clones, roughly 81% of them found once; the top ten carry 2.2%. This specimen was CD4+ T cells from PBMCs cultured without peptide, taken after COVID-19 vaccination. The source is a human donor who received a COVID-19 vaccine.

This rearrangement joins TRBV6-5 to TRBJ2-3; D is perhaps TRBD2 (6 bases). Per the germline V gene, CDR1 is MNHEY and CDR2 is SVGAGI. V lost 2 bases and J 0 bases, leaving 9 bases between the germline ends. The CDR3 runs to 15 residues. CDR3 bases: TGTGCCAGCAGTTACCGGAGGGAAAGCACAGATACGCAGTATTTT. Its protein is CASSYRRESTDTQYF.

The genes are TRBV12-5 and TRBJ2-1, with D unclear. This CDR3 contains 11 residues. Germline V gene lookup returns CDR1 LGHNT and CDR2 FRNRAP. V lost 3 bases and J lost 9, with 6 bases in between. The CDR3: CASGLTGEQFF. CDR3 DNA sequence: TGTGCTAGTGGTTTAACGGGTGAGCAGTTCTTC.

This clone has only a few counts. The chain carries TRBV30 and TRBJ2-4, with 8 bases lining up with TRBD1. Germline CDR1 reads GTSNPN; CDR2 reads SVGIG (reference sequence). The CDR3 covers 13 residues. Trimming took 3 bases from V and 9 from J; bases not matched to a gene: 7. The CDR3 reads CAWRARGLSIQYF. The CDR3 nucleotides read TGTGCCTGGAGAGCCAGGGGGCTAAGCATTCAGTACTTC.

The chain recombines TRBV7-3 with TRBJ1-6; a weak D match, TRBD1 (5 bases). Germline CDR1 SGHTA, CDR2 FQGTGA. The germline V and J ends were trimmed by 2 bases and 6 bases, with 11 bases remaining between them. This CDR3 contains 15 residues. The chain's CDR3 is CASSLGATGNSPLHF. CDR3 bases: TGTGCCAGCAGCTTAGGGGCTACGGGTAATTCACCCCTCCACTTT.

V and J are TRBV24-1 and TRBJ2-3; TRBD2 matches 8 bases. With 6 bases clipped from V and 2 bases from J, the junction kept 6 bases outside the gene matches. This CDR3 region has 15 residues. The V gene's germline CDR1 is KGHDR and CDR2 SFDVKD. The DNA of the CDR3 is TGTGCCACCAGTAGGTCGGGGGGGCTCACAGATACGCAGTATTTT. Its protein product is CATSRSGGLTDTQYF.